The 5 T cell receptor beta chains in this list originate from one sample, sequenced in a study of cytotoxic CD8 clonotypes in ibrutinib-treated CLL. The data were produced by immunoSEQ multiplex PCR, yet TCRdb's version contains in-frame clones alone and is incomplete. The profile shows approximately 140,000 clones, approximately 77% of them singletons. The source material was PBMCs, sampled after 12 months of ibrutinib treatment. The receptor set was obtained from a human donor with chronic lymphocytic leukemia.

The CDR3 reads CASSASGNTIYF. CDR3 DNA sequence: TGTGCCAGCAGCGCCTCTGGAAACACCATATATTTT. The J gene is TRBJ1-3, the V gene TRBV14; unclear D gene. This CDR3 region has 12 residues. V was shortened by 5 bases and J by 0 bases, with 2 bases between the two germline ends. Germline CDR1 SGHDN, CDR2 FVKESK.

The chain uses TRBV7-2 and TRBJ1-2; D is ambiguous. Germline V gene data show CDR1 as SGHTA and CDR2 as FQGNSA. CDR3 size: 14 residues. Trimming removed 5 bases from V and 0 bases from J, with 10 bases in between. The CDR3 sequence is CASSLFGANYGYTF. CDR3 nucleotides: TGTGCCAGCAGCCTATTCGGAGCTAACTATGGCTACACCTTC. Based on the CDR3 plus reference TRBV7-2 and TRBJ1-2, the full variable domain is GAGVSQSPSNKVTEKGKDVELRCDPISGHTALYWYRQSLGQGLEFLIYFQGNSAPDKSGLPSDRFSAERTGGSVSTLTIQRTQQEDSAVYLCASSLFGANYGYTFGSGTRLTVV.

The chain recombines TRBV19 with TRBJ2-1; 9 bases agree with TRBD2. V lost 7 bases, J lost 4 bases, and 11 bases stayed unmatched. The CDR3 consists of 16 residues. CDR1 is LNHDA, CDR2 SQIVND, per germline (reference sequence). Written as DNA, the CDR3 is TGTGCCAGTACCATGGGCGGGAGGGCCTTGTACAATGAGCAGTTCTTC. It codes for CASTMGGRALYNEQFF.

Written as DNA, the CDR3 is TGTGCCAGCAGCTTAGCATGGGGACCCTCCTACGAGCAGTACTTC. As protein: CASSLAWGPSYEQYF. The V call is TRBV7-9, the J call TRBJ2-7; D possibly uses TRBD1 or TRBD2 (5 bases each). This CDR3 has 15 amino acids. CDR1 is SEHNR, CDR2 FQNEAQ, per germline (reference sequence). V gave up 0 bases and J gave up 0 bases, with 9 bases separating them.

In its sample, this clone was seen once. The V gene is TRBV5-6, the J gene TRBJ2-1, with D perhaps TRBD1 or TRBD2 (5 bases each). Germline CDR1 SGHDT, CDR2 YYEEEE. V lost 3 bases and J 10 bases, leaving 20 bases between the germline ends. This CDR3 is built from 15 residues. CDR3 region: CASSSPRDVGREQFF. The CDR3 nucleotides read TGTGCCAGCAGCTCCCCTCGGGACGTCGGGCGGGAGCAGTTCTTC.